The source of this T cell receptor (beta chain) is a study of blood T cell repertoires in COVID-19. The repertoire was sequenced with immunoSEQ multiplex PCR; TCRdb's copy has only in-frame clones and lacks some. The sample lists a few hundred thousand clones; roughly 87% were seen once. The TCR was taken from a woman between 40 and 55 years old who had recovered from COVID-19. Sample: peripheral blood.

The CDR3 nucleotides are TGCAGCGTTGATTCCTATCTTGGAGAGACCCAGTACTTC. This codes for CSVDSYLGETQYF. J is TRBJ2-5 and V is TRBV29-1; D is undetermined. This CDR3 comprises 13 residues. Germline V lookup: CDR1 SQVTM, CDR2 ANQGSEA. V was pared by 3 bases and J by 4 bases, with 12 bases between.